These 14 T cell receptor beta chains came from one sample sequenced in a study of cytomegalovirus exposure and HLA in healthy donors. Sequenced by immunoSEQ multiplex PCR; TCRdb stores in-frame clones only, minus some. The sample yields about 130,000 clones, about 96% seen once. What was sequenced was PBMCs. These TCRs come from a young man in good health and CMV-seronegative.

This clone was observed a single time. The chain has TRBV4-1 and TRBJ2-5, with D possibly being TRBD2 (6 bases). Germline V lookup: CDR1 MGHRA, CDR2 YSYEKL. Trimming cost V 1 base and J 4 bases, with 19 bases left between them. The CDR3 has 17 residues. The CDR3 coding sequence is TGCGCCAGCAGCCAAGGTGAATGGAGGGGTAGAGGAGAGACCCAGTACTTC. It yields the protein CASSQGEWRGRGETQYF.

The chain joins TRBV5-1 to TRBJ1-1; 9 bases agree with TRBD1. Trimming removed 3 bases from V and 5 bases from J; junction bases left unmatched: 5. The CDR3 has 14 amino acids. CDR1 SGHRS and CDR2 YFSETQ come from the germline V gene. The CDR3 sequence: CASSWGTGYTEAFF. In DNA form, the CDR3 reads TGCGCCAGCAGCTGGGGGACAGGGTATACTGAAGCTTTCTTT.

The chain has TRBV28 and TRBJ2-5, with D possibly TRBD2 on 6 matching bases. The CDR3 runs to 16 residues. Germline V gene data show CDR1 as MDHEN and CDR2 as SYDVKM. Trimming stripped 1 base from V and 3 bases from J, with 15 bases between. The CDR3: CASSLYAGSVEETQYF. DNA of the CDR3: TGTGCCAGCAGTTTATACGCGGGAAGCGTGGAAGAGACCCAGTACTTC.

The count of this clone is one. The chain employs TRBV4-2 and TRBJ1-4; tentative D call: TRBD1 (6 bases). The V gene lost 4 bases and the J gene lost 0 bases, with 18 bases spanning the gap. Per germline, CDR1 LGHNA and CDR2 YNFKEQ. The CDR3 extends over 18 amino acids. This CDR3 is CASSPSTGIPATNEKLFF. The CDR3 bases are TGTGCCAGCAGCCCATCCACAGGGATTCCGGCAACTAATGAAAAACTGTTTTTT.

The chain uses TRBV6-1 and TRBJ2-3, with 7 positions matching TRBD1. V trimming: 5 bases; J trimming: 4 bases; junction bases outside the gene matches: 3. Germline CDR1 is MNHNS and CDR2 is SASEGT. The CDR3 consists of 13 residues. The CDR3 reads CASSRTGADTQYF. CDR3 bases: TGTGCCAGCAGTAGAACAGGGGCAGATACGCAGTATTTT.

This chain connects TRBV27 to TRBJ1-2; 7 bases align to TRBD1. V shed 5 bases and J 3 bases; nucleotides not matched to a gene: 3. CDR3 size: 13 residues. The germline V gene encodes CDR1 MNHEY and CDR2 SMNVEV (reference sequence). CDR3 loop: CASSPQGDYGYTF. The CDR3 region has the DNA TGTGCCAGCAGTCCCCAGGGGGACTATGGCTACACCTTC.

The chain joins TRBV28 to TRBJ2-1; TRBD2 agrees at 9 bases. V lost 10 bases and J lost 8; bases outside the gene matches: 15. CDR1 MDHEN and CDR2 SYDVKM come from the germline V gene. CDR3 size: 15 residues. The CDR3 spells CATQRAGGPGYEQFF. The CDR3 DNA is TGTGCCACCCAAAGGGCGGGAGGGCCGGGATATGAGCAGTTCTTC.

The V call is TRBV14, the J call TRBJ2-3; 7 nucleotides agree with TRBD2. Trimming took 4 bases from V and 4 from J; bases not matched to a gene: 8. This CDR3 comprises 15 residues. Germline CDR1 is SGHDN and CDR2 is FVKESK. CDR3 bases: TGTGCCAGCAGCCGCACGGCGGGAGCACCAGATACGCAGTATTTT. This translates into CASSRTAGAPDTQYF.

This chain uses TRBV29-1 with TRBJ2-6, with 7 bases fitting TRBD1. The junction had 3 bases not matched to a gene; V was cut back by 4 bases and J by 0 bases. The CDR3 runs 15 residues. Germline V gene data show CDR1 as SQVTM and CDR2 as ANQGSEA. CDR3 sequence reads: CSVGHRGSGANVLTF. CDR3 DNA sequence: TGCAGCGTTGGGCACAGGGGCTCTGGGGCCAACGTCCTGACTTTC.

CDR3 protein: CASSPTGVGQPQHF. The CDR3 bases are TGTGCCAGCAGTCCGACAGGGGTTGGGCAGCCCCAGCATTTT. The gene calls are TRBV27 and TRBJ1-5; TRBD1 agrees at 8 bases. V shed 5 bases and J 7 bases; nucleotides not matched to a gene: 7. Germline assignment: CDR1 MNHEY and CDR2 SMNVEV (reference sequence). The CDR3 spans 14 residues.

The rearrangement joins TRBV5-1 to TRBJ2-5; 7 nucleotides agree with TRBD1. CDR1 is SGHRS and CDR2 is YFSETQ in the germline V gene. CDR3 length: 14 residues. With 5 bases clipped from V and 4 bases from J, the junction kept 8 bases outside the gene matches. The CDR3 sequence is CASRWQGESETQYF. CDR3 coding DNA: TGCGCCAGCAGATGGCAGGGGGAATCAGAGACCCAGTACTTC.

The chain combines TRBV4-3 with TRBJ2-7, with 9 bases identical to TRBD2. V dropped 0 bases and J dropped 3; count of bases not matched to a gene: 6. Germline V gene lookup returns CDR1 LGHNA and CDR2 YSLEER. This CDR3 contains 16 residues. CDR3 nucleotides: TGCGCCAGCAGCCAAGATCCGCTAGCGGGGCACTACGAGCAGTACTTC. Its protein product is CASSQDPLAGHYEQYF.

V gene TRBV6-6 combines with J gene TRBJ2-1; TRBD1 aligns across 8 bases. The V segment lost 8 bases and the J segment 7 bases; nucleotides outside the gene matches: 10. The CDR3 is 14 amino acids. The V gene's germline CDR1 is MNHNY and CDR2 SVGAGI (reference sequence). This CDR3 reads CASGRQGAVNEQFF. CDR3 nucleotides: TGTGCCAGCGGGCGGCAGGGGGCCGTTAATGAGCAGTTCTTC.

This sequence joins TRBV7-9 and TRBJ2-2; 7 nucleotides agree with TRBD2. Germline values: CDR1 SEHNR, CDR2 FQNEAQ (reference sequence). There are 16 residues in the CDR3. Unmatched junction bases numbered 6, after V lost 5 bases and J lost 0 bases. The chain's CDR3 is CASSARLAANTGELFF. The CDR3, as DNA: TGTGCCAGCAGCGCGCGACTAGCCGCGAACACCGGGGAGCTGTTTTTT.